A few counts support the clone carrying this T cell receptor (beta chain). The sample originates from a study of blood T cell repertoires in COVID-19. Looking at the study overall: The United States, Italy and Spain were the sources of the acute and convalescent COVID-19 samples.

In the original processing: How many nucleated cells were present was estimated from reference gene primer amplification. Libraries were prepared by immunoSEQ multiplex PCR; TCRdb keeps only in-frame clonotypes and omits some of them. V and J calls and clone size are copied from that table; D and trimming were computed from the DNA. Among over 200,000 clones listed, nearly 90% were seen once. The sequenced material came from peripheral blood. This receptor was identified in a young woman who had recovered from COVID-19.

The CDR3 nucleotides read TGTGCCAGCAGTGATCTGGGGGCCAACGAGCAGTACTTC. It encodes CASSDLGANEQYF. The chain uses TRBV6-1 and TRBJ2-7; tentative D call: TRBD1 (6 bases). CDR1 is MNHNS, CDR2 SASEGT, per germline. The ends were cut back, 3 bases at V and 5 bases at J, with 11 bases in the middle. The CDR3 runs to 13 residues.